What follows are 27 T cell receptor beta chains derived from one specimen sequenced in a study of cytomegalovirus exposure and HLA in healthy donors. The PCR contained 60 Vbeta and 13 Jbeta primers. TCRdb's copy holds only in-frame clones and misses some; the assay was immunoSEQ multiplex PCR. The data show roughly 160,000 clones, over 60% seen once. Sequenced material: PBMCs. These receptors originate from a girl under 18 in good health and CMV-seronegative.

V and J are TRBV11-2 and TRBJ2-7; unclear D gene. Deletions cut 0 bases from V and 1 base from J, with 4 bases between. The CDR3 runs to 13 residues. From germline, CDR1 is SGHAT and CDR2 FQNNGV. CDR3 sequence reads: CASSLDRSYEQYF. CDR3 bases: TGTGCCAGCAGCTTAGATCGTTCCTACGAGCAGTACTTC.

As DNA, the CDR3 is TGTGCCAGCAGCTTGGATGGGACAGGTTACTCTGGGGCCAACGTCCTGACTTTC. Translated: CASSLDGTGYSGANVLTF. This chain links TRBV5-4 with TRBJ2-6, with TRBD1 matching 8 bases. This CDR3 is 18 amino acids long. The V gene end was trimmed by 0 bases and the J gene end by 0 bases; junction bases not matched to a gene: 5. CDR1 is SGHNT, CDR2 YYREEE, per germline (reference sequence).

The rearrangement joins TRBV7-6 to TRBJ2-2; 8 bases match TRBD2. The V gene end was trimmed by 5 bases and the J gene end by 3 bases; junction bases not matched to a gene: 14. CDR3 size: 18 residues. CDR1 and CDR2 from the germline V gene are SGHVS and FNYEAQ. The CDR3 DNA reads as TGTGCCAGCAGCCCTAGACATGCGGGGGGCGCGTACACCGGGGAGCTGTTTTTT. This translates into CASSPRHAGGAYTGELFF.

The chain carries TRBV6-5 and TRBJ2-3, with TRBD2 as a possible D gene (7 bases). The CDR3 is 14 residues long. Germline values: CDR1 MNHEY, CDR2 SVGAGI. Trimming pared 11 bases from V and 4 bases from J, leaving 19 bases between. CDR3 loop: CAGGGGEGPDTQYF. CDR3 bases: TGTGCCGGGGGCGGGGGCGAAGGTCCAGATACGCAGTATTTT.

This sequence joins TRBV4-1 and TRBJ2-2; TRBD1 is a possible D gene (5 bases). The CDR3 has 15 amino acids. Germline lookup yields CDR1 MGHRA and CDR2 YSYEKL. V was shortened by 1 base and J by 4 bases, with 10 bases between the two germline ends. The CDR3 loop reads CASSQGGRGTGELFF. The CDR3 coding sequence is TGCGCCAGCAGCCAAGGTGGAAGGGGCACCGGGGAGCTGTTTTTT.

A single count supports this clone. J is TRBJ2-1 and V is TRBV27; D is possibly TRBD2 (5 bases). CDR3 length equals 16 residues. The germline gives CDR1 MNHEY, CDR2 SMNVEV (reference sequence). With 6 bases removed from V and 6 bases from J, the gap between germline ends came to 21 bases. CDR3 DNA: TGTGCCAGCAGGCCCCCGAGGGTTCTAAGAACCAATGAGCAGTTCTTC. This sequence encodes CASRPPRVLRTNEQFF.

The rearrangement uses TRBV6-5 and TRBJ1-2; the match to TRBD1 covers 7 bases. This CDR3 spans 15 amino acids. J gave up 2 bases and V 4 bases, and 7 bases lay outside the gene matches. Germline V lookup: CDR1 MNHEY, CDR2 SVGAGI. The CDR3 spells CASSSFGQENYGYTF. CDR3 DNA sequence: TGTGCCAGCAGTTCGTTTGGACAGGAAAACTATGGCTACACCTTC.

In regard to this clone: The sample contains more than one DNA sequence encoding this CDR3. The chain recombines TRBV4-1 with TRBJ2-1, with D unclear. The CDR3 extends over 15 amino acids. Trimming left V 4 bases short and J 1 base short, with 11 bases between. Germline values: CDR1 MGHRA, CDR2 YSYEKL. Here the CDR3 DNA reads TGCGCCAGCAGCCCCTCCGGGTCTTCCTACAATGAGCAGTTCTTC. Amino acid sequence: CASSPSGSSYNEQFF.

This chain uses TRBV7-3 with TRBJ2-1, with 9 positions matching TRBD2. V dropped 6 bases and J dropped 4; count of bases not matched to a gene: 4. CDR3 length equals 14 residues. Germline lookup yields CDR1 SGHTA and CDR2 FQGTGA. This chain's CDR3 is CASRNSGGYNEQFF. CDR3 coding DNA: TGTGCCAGCAGGAATAGCGGGGGATACAATGAGCAGTTCTTC. Variable domain in full (rest from reference TRBV7-3 and TRBJ2-1): GAGVSQTPSNKVTEKGKYVELRCDPISGHTALYWYRQSLGQGPEFLIYFQGTGAADDSGLPNDRFFAVRPEGSVSTLKIQRTERGDSAVYLCASRNSGGYNEQFFGPGTRLTVL.

Details on this clone: This CDR3 is also generated by other DNA sequences in the sample. The chain employs TRBV18 and TRBJ2-5; no reliable D call. The germline V gene encodes CDR1 KGHSH and CDR2 LQKENI. The germline V and J ends were trimmed by 3 bases and 3 bases, with 8 bases remaining between them. This CDR3 contains 13 residues. The CDR3 protein is CASSPGGEETQYF. In DNA, the CDR3 is TGTGCCAGCTCACCCGGCGGTGAAGAGACCCAGTACTTC.

This chain uses TRBV4-1 with TRBJ2-7; TRBD1 is a possible D gene (5 bases). CDR1 is MGHRA, CDR2 YSYEKL, per germline. With 0 bases removed from V and 7 bases from J, the gap between germline ends came to 19 bases. CDR3 length: 16 residues. The DNA for the CDR3 is TGCGCCAGCAGCCAAGAAGAGGCAGGGAAGGAATGGGAGCAGTACTTC. Translated: CASSQEEAGKEWEQYF.

This chain joins TRBV4-1 and TRBJ1-2; D remains unclear. The CDR3 is made up of 13 amino acids. V shed 4 bases and J shed 4 bases, with 10 bases lying between them. Germline V gene lookup returns CDR1 MGHRA and CDR2 YSYEKL. CDR3 sequence reads: CASSPREPYGYTF. The CDR3 DNA is TGCGCCAGCAGCCCCCGAGAACCCTATGGCTACACCTTC.

This clone appeared a few times. J is TRBJ2-1 and V is TRBV7-6; D uncertain. With 0 bases removed from V and 3 bases from J, the gap between germline ends came to 3 bases. The CDR3 sequence is 13 residues long. In germline, CDR1 is SGHVS, CDR2 FNYEAQ. This CDR3 is CASSLALYNEQFF. CDR3 in DNA: TGTGCCAGCAGCTTAGCTCTCTACAATGAGCAGTTCTTC.

The rearrangement links TRBV7-9 to TRBJ2-5; TRBD1 agrees at 7 bases. This CDR3 contains 15 residues. Trimming cost V 4 bases and J 4 bases; bases outside gene matches: 9. Germline CDR1 SEHNR, CDR2 FQNEAQ (reference sequence). This chain's CDR3 is CASSSIGTVGETQYF. The CDR3 DNA follows: TGTGCCAGCAGCTCGATTGGGACAGTCGGAGAGACCCAGTACTTC. Full variable domain (missing parts from reference TRBV7-9 and TRBJ2-5): DTGVSQNPRHKITKRGQNVTFRCDPISEHNRLYWYRQTLGQGPEFLTYFQNEAQLEKSRLLSDRFSAERPKGSFSTLEIQRTEQGDSAMYLCASSSIGTVGETQYFGPGTRLLVL.

V and J are TRBV19 and TRBJ1-6, with a tentative D call TRBD1 (5 bases). V was trimmed by 6 bases and J by 0 bases, leaving 9 bases between them. The germline V gene has CDR1 LNHDA and CDR2 SQIVND (reference sequence). The CDR3 sequence is 15 residues long. The CDR3 here is CASRRQSSYNSPLHF. The CDR3 DNA is TGTGCCAGTAGGAGACAGAGCTCCTATAATTCACCCCTCCACTTT. Full variable domain (rest looked up from reference TRBV19 and TRBJ1-6): DGGITQSPKYLFRKEGQNVTLSCEQNLNHDAMYWYRQDPGQGLRLIYYSQIVNDFQKGDIAEGYSVSREKKESFPLTVTSAQKNPTAFYLCASRRQSSYNSPLHFGNGTRLTVT.

This clone was recorded only once. The gene calls are TRBV29-1 and TRBJ2-5; TRBD1 aligns across 12 bases. The V gene end was trimmed by 6 bases and the J gene end by 1 base; junction bases not matched to a gene: 6. The CDR3 spans 15 residues. Germline V gene data show CDR1 as SQVTM and CDR2 as ANQGSEA. In DNA, the CDR3 is TGCAGCGTCCGAGAGGGACAGGGGGCCCAAGAGACCCAGTACTTC. Protein product: CSVREGQGAQETQYF.

This chain uses TRBV15 with TRBJ2-2, with 11 bases lining up with TRBD2. The CDR3 length is 16 residues. J lost 7 bases, V lost 1 base, and 5 bases had no gene match. Germline values: CDR1 LNHNV, CDR2 YYDKDF (reference sequence). The CDR3 DNA sequence: TGTGCCACCAGCAGAGTAGCGGGGGGGCCGAGCGGGGAGCTGTTTTTT. Its translation is CATSRVAGGPSGELFF.

V usage is TRBV9 and J usage is TRBJ2-1; tentative D call: TRBD1 (6 bases). The CDR3 has 15 residues. Trimming removed 7 bases at V and 0 bases at J, with 14 bases between. In germline, CDR1 is SGDLS, CDR2 YYNGEE. CDR3 DNA: TGTGCCAGCCACCCCAGGGGCGACTCCTACAATGAGCAGTTCTTC. This codes for CASHPRGDSYNEQFF.

The genes are TRBV18 and TRBJ1-2, with D possibly TRBD1 on 5 matching bases. From germline, CDR1 is KGHSH and CDR2 LQKENI. The V end lost 6 bases, the J end lost 8 bases, and 16 bases lay between the germline ends. The CDR3 sequence is 13 residues long. This chain's CDR3 is CASSPGGDLGYTF. The CDR3 DNA reads as TGTGCCAGCTCCCCCGGAGGGGATTTAGGCTACACCTTC.

This clone was seen a handful of times. This chain joins TRBV6-5 and TRBJ1-1; a weak D match, TRBD1 (6 bases). Germline V gene sequence: CDR1 MNHEY, CDR2 SVGAGI. V lost 4 bases and J 1 base, leaving 10 bases between the germline ends. The CDR3 consists of 14 residues. The DNA for the CDR3 is TGTGCCAGCAGTTCCTACAGGGAGAACACTGAAGCTTTCTTT. It specifies CASSSYRENTEAFF.

CDR3 bases: TGTGCCAGCAGTGAGACAGGGGCAGGGGCTACCAACTATGGCTACACCTTC. Translated, it gives CASSETGAGATNYGYTF. V and J are TRBV25-1 and TRBJ1-2, with 8 nucleotides matching TRBD1. From germline, CDR1 is MGHDK and CDR2 SYGVNS. This CDR3 region has 17 residues. The junction had 11 bases not matched to a gene; V was cut back by 3 bases and J by 2 bases.

The CDR3 region is CASSFPGGEAFF. DNA of the CDR3: TGTGCCAGCAGCTTCCCAGGGGGTGAGGCTTTCTTT. The chain joins TRBV11-1 to TRBJ1-1, with 7 bases that match TRBD1. This CDR3 contains 12 residues. CDR1 is SGHAT, CDR2 FQDESV, per germline (reference sequence). V shed 3 bases and J 11 bases; nucleotides not matched to a gene: 6. The variable domain in full, completed from reference TRBV11-1 and TRBJ1-1, reads EAEVAQSPRYKITEKSQAVAFWCDPISGHATLYWYRQILGQGPELLVQFQDESVVDDSQLPKDRFSAERLKGVDSTLKIQPAELGDSAMYLCASSFPGGEAFFGQGTRLTVV.

V is TRBV5-1 and J is TRBJ1-1, with TRBD1 matching over 12 bases. Per germline, CDR1 SGHRS and CDR2 YFSETQ. The V gene end was trimmed by 4 bases and the J gene end by 6 bases; junction bases not matched to a gene: 7. The CDR3 spans 15 residues. In DNA, the CDR3 is TGCGCCAGCAGCCAAGGGGACAGGGGGCTCGCTGAAGCTTTCTTT. It translates to CASSQGDRGLAEAFF.

The genes are TRBV19 and TRBJ1-2; D gene ambiguous. V lost 5 bases, J lost 3 bases, and 13 bases lay in between. Germline V gives CDR1 LNHDA, CDR2 SQIVND (reference sequence). The CDR3 consists of 14 residues. The CDR3 DNA sequence: TGTGCCAGTAGTCCAGTAGCGGGGTACTATGGCTACACCTTC. It encodes CASSPVAGYYGYTF.

This chain uses TRBV19 with TRBJ2-7, with D maybe TRBD1 (6 bases). This CDR3 is built from 14 residues. Germline-derived CDR1 and CDR2 are LNHDA and SQIVND (reference sequence). Trimming left V 1 base short and J 6 bases short, with 13 bases between. This chain's CDR3 is CASSIGHLTGEQYF. The CDR3 DNA reads as TGTGCCAGTAGTATAGGGCATCTGACAGGCGAGCAGTACTTC.

This chain links TRBV5-4 with TRBJ2-5, with TRBD2 identical over 12 bases. V gave up 4 bases and J gave up 4 bases; unmatched junction bases: 5. Per the germline V gene, CDR1 is SGHNT and CDR2 is YYREEE (reference sequence). The CDR3 sequence is 15 residues long. The CDR3 sequence: CASSASGGAGETQYF. CDR3 bases: TGTGCCAGCAGCGCTAGCGGGGGGGCAGGAGAGACCCAGTACTTC.

V is TRBV7-8 and J is TRBJ1-5; 10 nucleotides align to TRBD1. This CDR3 comprises 17 residues. The germline V gene has CDR1 SGHVS and CDR2 FQNEAQ. J lost 0 bases, V lost 4 bases, and 6 bases had no gene match. CDR3 sequence reads: CASSSGQGKDSNQPQHF. Written as DNA, the CDR3 is TGTGCCAGCAGCTCGGGACAGGGGAAAGATAGCAATCAGCCCCAGCATTTT.